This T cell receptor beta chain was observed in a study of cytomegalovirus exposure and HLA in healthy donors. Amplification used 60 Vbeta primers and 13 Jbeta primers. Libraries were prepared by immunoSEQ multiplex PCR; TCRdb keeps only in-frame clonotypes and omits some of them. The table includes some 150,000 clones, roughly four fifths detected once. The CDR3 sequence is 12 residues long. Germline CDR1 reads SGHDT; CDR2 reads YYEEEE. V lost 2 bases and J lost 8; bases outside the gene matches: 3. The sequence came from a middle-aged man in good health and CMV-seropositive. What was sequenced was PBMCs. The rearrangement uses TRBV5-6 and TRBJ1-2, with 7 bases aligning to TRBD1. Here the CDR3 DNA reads TGTGCCAGCAGCTTTACAGGGGAAGGCTACACCTTC. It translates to CASSFTGEGYTF. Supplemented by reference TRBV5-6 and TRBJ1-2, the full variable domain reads DAGVTQSPTHLIKTRGQQVTLRCSPKSGHDTVSWYQQALGQGPQFIFQYYEEEERQRGNFPDRFSGHQFPNYSSELNVNALLLGDSALYLCASSFTGEGYTFGSGTRLTVV.